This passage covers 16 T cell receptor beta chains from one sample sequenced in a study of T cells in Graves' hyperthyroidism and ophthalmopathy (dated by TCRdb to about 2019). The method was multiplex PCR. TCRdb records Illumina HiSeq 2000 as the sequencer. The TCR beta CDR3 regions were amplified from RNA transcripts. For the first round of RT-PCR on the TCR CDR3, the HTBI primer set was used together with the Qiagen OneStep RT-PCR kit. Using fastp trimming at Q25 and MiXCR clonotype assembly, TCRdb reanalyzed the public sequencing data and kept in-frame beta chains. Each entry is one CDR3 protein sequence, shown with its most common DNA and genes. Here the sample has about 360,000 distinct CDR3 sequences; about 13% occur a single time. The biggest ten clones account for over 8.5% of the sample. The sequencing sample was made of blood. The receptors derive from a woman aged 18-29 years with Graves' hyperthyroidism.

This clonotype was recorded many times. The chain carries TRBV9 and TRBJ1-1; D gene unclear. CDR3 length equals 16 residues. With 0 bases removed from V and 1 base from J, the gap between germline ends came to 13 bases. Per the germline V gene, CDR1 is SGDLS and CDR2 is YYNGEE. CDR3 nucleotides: TGTGCCAGCAGCGTAGGAGTCAAGAGGCCGAACACTGAAGCTTTCTTT. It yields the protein CASSVGVKRPNTEAFF. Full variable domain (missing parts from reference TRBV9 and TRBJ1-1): DSGVTQTPKHLITATGQRVTLRCSPRSGDLSVYWYQQSLDQGLQFLIQYYNGEERAKGNILERFSAQQFPDLHSELNLSSLELGDSALYFCASSVGVKRPNTEAFFGQGTRLTVV.

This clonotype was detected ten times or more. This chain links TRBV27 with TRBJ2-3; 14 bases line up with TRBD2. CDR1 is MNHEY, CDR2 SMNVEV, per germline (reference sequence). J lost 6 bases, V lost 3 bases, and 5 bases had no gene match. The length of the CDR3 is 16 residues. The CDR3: CASSLGLAGVADTQYF. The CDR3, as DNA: TGTGCCAGCAGTTTGGGACTAGCGGGGGTGGCGGATACGCAGTATTTT.

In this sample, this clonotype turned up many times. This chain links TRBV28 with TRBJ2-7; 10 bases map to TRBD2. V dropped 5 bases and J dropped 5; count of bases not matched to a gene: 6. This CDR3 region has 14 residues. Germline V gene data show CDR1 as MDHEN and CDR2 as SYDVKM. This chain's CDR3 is CASSRLAGEDEQYF. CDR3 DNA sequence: TGTGCCAGCAGTAGACTAGCGGGCGAAGACGAGCAGTACTTC.

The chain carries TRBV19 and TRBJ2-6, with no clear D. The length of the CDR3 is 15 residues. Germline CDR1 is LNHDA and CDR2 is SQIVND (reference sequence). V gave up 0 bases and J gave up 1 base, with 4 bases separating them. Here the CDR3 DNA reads TGTGCCAGTAGTATAGAAGGTTCTGGGGCCAACGTCCTGACTTTC. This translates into CASSIEGSGANVLTF.

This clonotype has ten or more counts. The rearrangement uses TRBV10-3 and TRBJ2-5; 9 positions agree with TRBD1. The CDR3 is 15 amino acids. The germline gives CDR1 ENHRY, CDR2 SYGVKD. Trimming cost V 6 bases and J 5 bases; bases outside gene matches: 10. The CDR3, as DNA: TGTGCCATCAGCGAAAGGGACAGGGAGCGGGAGACCCAGTACTTC. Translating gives CAISERDRERETQYF.

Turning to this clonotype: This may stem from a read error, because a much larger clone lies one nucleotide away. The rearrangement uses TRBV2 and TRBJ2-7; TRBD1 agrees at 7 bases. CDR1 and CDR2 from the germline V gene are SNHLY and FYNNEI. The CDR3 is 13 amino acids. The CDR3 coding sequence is TGTGCCAGCTGTGACAGGGAAAGCTACGAGCAGTACTTC. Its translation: CASCDRESYEQYF.

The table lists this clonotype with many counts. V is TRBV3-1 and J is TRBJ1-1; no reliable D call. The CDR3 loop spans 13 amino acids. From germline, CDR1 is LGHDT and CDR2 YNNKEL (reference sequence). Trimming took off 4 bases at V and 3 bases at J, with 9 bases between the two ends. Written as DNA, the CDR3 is TGTGCCAGCAGCCTCGGACGGTACACTGAAGCTTTCTTT. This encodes CASSLGRYTEAFF.

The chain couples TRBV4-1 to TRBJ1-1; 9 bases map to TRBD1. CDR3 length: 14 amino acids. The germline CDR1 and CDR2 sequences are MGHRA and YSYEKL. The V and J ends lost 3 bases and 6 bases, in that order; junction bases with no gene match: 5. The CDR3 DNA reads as TGCGCCAGCAGCCAGGAAACAGGGGGCTCTGAAGCTTTCTTT. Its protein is CASSQETGGSEAFF.

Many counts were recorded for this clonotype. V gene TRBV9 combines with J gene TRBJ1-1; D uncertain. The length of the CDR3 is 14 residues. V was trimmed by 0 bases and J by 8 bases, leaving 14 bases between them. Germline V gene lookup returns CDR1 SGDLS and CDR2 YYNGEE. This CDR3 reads CASSVEALGREAFF. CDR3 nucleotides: TGTGCCAGCAGCGTAGAGGCCTTGGGCAGGGAAGCTTTCTTT. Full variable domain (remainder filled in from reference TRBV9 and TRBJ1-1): DSGVTQTPKHLITATGQRVTLRCSPRSGDLSVYWYQQSLDQGLQFLIQYYNGEERAKGNILERFSAQQFPDLHSELNLSSLELGDSALYFCASSVEALGREAFFGQGTRLTVV.

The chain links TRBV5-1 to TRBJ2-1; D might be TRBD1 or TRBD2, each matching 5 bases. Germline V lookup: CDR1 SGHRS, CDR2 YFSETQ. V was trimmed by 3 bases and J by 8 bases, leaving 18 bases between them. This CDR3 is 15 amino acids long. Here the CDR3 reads CASSYRGHGGDEQFF. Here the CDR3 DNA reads TGCGCCAGCAGCTACCGGGGCCACGGTGGGGATGAGCAGTTCTTC.

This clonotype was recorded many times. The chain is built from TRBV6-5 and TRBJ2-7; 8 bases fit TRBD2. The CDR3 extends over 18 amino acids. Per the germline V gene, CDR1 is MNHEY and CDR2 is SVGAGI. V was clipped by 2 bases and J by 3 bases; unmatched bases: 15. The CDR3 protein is CASSYGGDERGPFYEQYF. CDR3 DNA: TGTGCCAGCAGTTACGGAGGGGATGAGCGGGGGCCATTCTACGAGCAGTACTTC.

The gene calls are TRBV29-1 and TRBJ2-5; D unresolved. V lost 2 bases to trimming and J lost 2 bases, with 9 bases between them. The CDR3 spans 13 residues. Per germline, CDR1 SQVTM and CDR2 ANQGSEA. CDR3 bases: TGCAGCGTTGAACCCTACTTTCAAGAGACCCAGTACTTC. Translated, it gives CSVEPYFQETQYF.

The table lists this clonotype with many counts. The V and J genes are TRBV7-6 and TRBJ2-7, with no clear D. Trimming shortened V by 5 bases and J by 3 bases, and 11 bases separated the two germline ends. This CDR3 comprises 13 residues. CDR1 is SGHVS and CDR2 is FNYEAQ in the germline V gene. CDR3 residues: CASSPPLDYEQYF. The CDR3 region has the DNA TGTGCCAGCAGCCCGCCCCTAGACTACGAGCAGTACTTC.

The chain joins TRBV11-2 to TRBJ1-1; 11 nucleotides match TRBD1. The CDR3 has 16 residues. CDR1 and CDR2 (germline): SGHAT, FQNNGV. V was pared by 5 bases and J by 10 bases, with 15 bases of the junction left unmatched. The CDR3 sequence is CASSPRMGQGVNLAFF. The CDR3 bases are TGTGCCAGCAGCCCAAGAATGGGACAGGGGGTTAATTTAGCTTTCTTT.

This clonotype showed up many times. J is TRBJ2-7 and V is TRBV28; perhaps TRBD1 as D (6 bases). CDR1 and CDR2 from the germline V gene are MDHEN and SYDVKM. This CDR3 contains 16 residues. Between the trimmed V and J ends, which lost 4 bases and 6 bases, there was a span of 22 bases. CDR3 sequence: CASSYLTGTVYLEQYF. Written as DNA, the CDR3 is TGTGCCAGCAGTTATTTAACAGGGACCGTGTACCTCGAGCAGTACTTC.

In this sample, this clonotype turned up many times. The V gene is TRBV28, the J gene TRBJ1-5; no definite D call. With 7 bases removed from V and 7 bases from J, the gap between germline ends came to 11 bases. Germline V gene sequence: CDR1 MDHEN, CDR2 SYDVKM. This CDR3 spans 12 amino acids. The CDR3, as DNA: TGTGCCAGCAACGACCCGAGACAGCCCCAGCATTTT. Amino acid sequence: CASNDPRQPQHF.